The 22 T cell receptor beta chains listed next were all sequenced from one sample in a study of sequential checkpoint blockade in melanoma. Libraries were prepared by immunoSEQ multiplex PCR; TCRdb keeps only in-frame clonotypes and omits some of them. Among about 32,000 clones listed, 82% were seen once. As to treatment: randomized to nivolumab then ipilimumab (arm A) or the reverse (arm B). The sample was CD8+ T cells sorted from blood (inferred from file names), taken from a patient given nivolumab and ipilimumab in sequence. All receptors come from a human donor with melanoma.

This rearrangement joins TRBV5-6 to TRBJ2-5; TRBD1 might be the D (6 bases). Germline V CDR1 and CDR2: SGHDT, YYEEEE. Trimming pared 7 bases from V and 2 bases from J, leaving 15 bases between. The CDR3 consists of 14 residues. CDR3 in amino acids: CASSDRNLQETQYF. The CDR3 DNA follows: TGTGCCAGCTCCGACAGGAACCTTCAAGAGACCCAGTACTTC.

Comment on this clone: In the same sample, other DNA sequences code for this CDR3. The chain uses TRBV27 and TRBJ1-5; the D is unclear. This CDR3 is 14 amino acids long. Trimming removed 3 bases from V and 0 bases from J, with 6 bases in between. Germline CDR1 and CDR2: MNHEY and SMNVEV (reference sequence). CDR3 nucleotide sequence: TGTGCCAGCAGTTTGCGCGATAGCAATCAGCCCCAGCATTTT. Its protein product is CASSLRDSNQPQHF.

V usage is TRBV27 and J usage is TRBJ2-2; D gene unclear. Germline values: CDR1 MNHEY, CDR2 SMNVEV (reference sequence). The CDR3 sequence is 15 residues long. V lost 1 base, J lost 2 bases, and 8 bases lay in between. This chain's CDR3 is CASSLWQVNTGELFF. As DNA, the CDR3 is TGTGCCAGCAGTTTATGGCAGGTTAACACCGGGGAGCTGTTTTTT.

This clone was found a few times. The V gene is TRBV4-3, the J gene TRBJ2-7; TRBD1 aligns across 7 bases. This CDR3 is 16 amino acids long. The germline V gene encodes CDR1 LGHNA and CDR2 YSLEER. The V gene end was trimmed by 2 bases and the J gene end by 1 base; junction bases not matched to a gene: 8. In DNA, the CDR3 is TGCGCCAGCAGCCAAAGGGGCCCAGGGGGTTCCTACGAGCAGTACTTC. It specifies CASSQRGPGGSYEQYF.

This chain joins TRBV28 and TRBJ2-2; tentatively, D is TRBD2 (6 bases). The CDR3 is 14 amino acids. V gave up 7 bases and J gave up 7 bases, with 16 bases separating them. The V gene's germline CDR1 is MDHEN and CDR2 SYDVKM. This chain's CDR3 is CASTVGGLGGELFF. In nucleotides, the CDR3 is TGTGCCAGCACCGTCGGGGGTTTGGGCGGGGAGCTGTTTTTT. Full variable domain (outside the CDR3, taken from reference TRBV28 and TRBJ2-2): DVKVTQSSRYLVKRTGEKVFLECVQDMDHENMFWYRQDPGLGLRLIYFSYDVKMKEKGDIPEGYSVSREKKERFSLILESASTNQTSMYLCASTVGGLGGELFFGEGSRLTVL.

The chain uses TRBV9 and TRBJ2-7; TRBD1 aligns across 8 bases. This CDR3 spans 16 amino acids. The J segment lost 5 bases and the V segment lost 2 bases, leaving 12 bases of the junction unmatched. From germline, CDR1 is SGDLS and CDR2 YYNGEE. CDR3 sequence reads: CASSVPSTGVGDEQYF. In DNA, the CDR3 is TGTGCCAGCAGCGTTCCGTCGACAGGGGTAGGAGACGAGCAGTACTTC. The whole variable domain, remainder taken from reference TRBV9 and TRBJ2-7, is DSGVTQTPKHLITATGQRVTLRCSPRSGDLSVYWYQQSLDQGLQFLIQYYNGEERAKGNILERFSAQQFPDLHSELNLSSLELGDSALYFCASSVPSTGVGDEQYFGPGTRLTVT.

V usage is TRBV4-1 and J usage is TRBJ2-7; the match to TRBD2 covers 7 bases. V dropped 2 bases and J dropped 4; count of bases not matched to a gene: 5. CDR1 is MGHRA, CDR2 YSYEKL, per germline. This CDR3 comprises 14 residues. As DNA, the CDR3 is TGCGCCAGCAGCCAAATTACTAGCGAGTACGAGCAGTACTTC. Protein sequence: CASSQITSEYEQYF.

This clone was detected only a few times. The rearrangement joins TRBV19 to TRBJ1-5; D not resolved. Trimming removed 2 bases at V and 7 bases at J, with 9 bases between. The length of the CDR3 is 13 residues. Germline-derived CDR1 and CDR2 are LNHDA and SQIVND (reference sequence). The CDR3 bases are TGTGCCAGTAGTATATCCCCAGGCCAGCCCCAGCATTTT. Translation gives CASSISPGQPQHF.

This clone was recorded a few times. The rearrangement joins TRBV6-1 to TRBJ2-3, with TRBD2 matching 8 bases. Germline V gives CDR1 MNHNS, CDR2 SASEGT. CDR3 length: 15 residues. Trimming cost V 2 bases and J 0 bases; bases outside gene matches: 1. CDR3 in amino acids: CASSELAGSTDTQYF. The CDR3 DNA reads as TGTGCCAGCAGTGAACTAGCGGGTAGCACAGATACGCAGTATTTT.

The J gene is TRBJ2-1, the V gene TRBV4-1, with D possibly TRBD1 on 6 matching bases. This CDR3 contains 17 residues. Germline values: CDR1 MGHRA, CDR2 YSYEKL. Trimming took 2 bases from V and 4 from J, leaving 18 bases between them. This CDR3 is CASSQRVGQGIYNEQFF. CDR3 in DNA: TGCGCCAGCAGCCAACGGGTAGGGCAGGGGATTTACAATGAGCAGTTCTTC.

The rearrangement uses TRBV28 and TRBJ1-6; D unclear. Trimming cost V 10 bases and J 8 bases, with 12 bases left between them. Germline CDR1 reads MDHEN; CDR2 reads SYDVKM. The CDR3 is 12 amino acids. The CDR3 nucleotides read TGTGCCACGGAGGGAGCGGATTCACCCCTCCACTTT. It codes for CATEGADSPLHF.

The chain joins TRBV5-1 to TRBJ1-2, with 10 bases fitting TRBD1. The CDR3 consists of 16 residues. The V and J ends lost 4 bases and 2 bases, in that order; junction bases with no gene match: 8. Germline V gives CDR1 SGHRS, CDR2 YFSETQ. CDR3 sequence: CASSGTGTGVNYGYTF. The CDR3 DNA sequence: TGCGCCAGCAGCGGGACCGGGACAGGGGTCAACTATGGCTACACCTTC. Full variable domain (missing parts from reference TRBV5-1 and TRBJ1-2): KAGVTQTPRYLIKTRGQQVTLSCSPISGHRSVSWYQQTPGQGLQFLFEYFSETQRNKGNFPGRFSGRQFSNSRSEMNVSTLELGDSALYLCASSGTGTGVNYGYTFGSGTRLTVV.

The rearrangement uses TRBV6-6 and TRBJ2-2; D possibly corresponds to TRBD1 (6 bases). CDR1 is MNHNY and CDR2 is SVGAGI in the germline V gene (reference sequence). The CDR3 extends over 15 amino acids. V lost 2 bases and J 4 bases, leaving 11 bases between the germline ends. The CDR3 loop reads CASSYPDRPTGELFF. CDR3 sequence (DNA): TGTGCCAGCAGTTACCCAGACAGGCCCACCGGGGAGCTGTTTTTT.

Details on this clone: A far larger clone differs by one base, so this is likely a read error. The sample holds other DNA sequences that translate to the same CDR3. The V call is TRBV7-6, the J call TRBJ1-3, with 7 bases lining up with TRBD1. The CDR3 is 20 amino acids. CDR1 is SGHVS, CDR2 FNYEAQ, per germline. CDR3 in DNA: TGTGCCAGCAGCTTAGCCACAGGGGCCAAACCCCTTAGCTCTGGAAACACCATATACTTT. Translation: CASSLATGAKPLSSGNTIYF.

The V gene is TRBV5-1, the J gene TRBJ2-7; a possible D gene is TRBD1 (6 bases). Germline CDR1 and CDR2: SGHRS and YFSETQ. Trimming cost V 2 bases and J 11 bases, with 14 bases left between them. The CDR3 has 12 residues. The CDR3 sequence is CASSFEGVEKYF. The CDR3 DNA sequence: TGCGCCAGCAGCTTCGAGGGGGTGGAGAAGTACTTC.

The gene calls are TRBV6-6 and TRBJ2-7, with 10 bases matching TRBD1. This CDR3 has 14 residues. CDR1 MNHNY and CDR2 SVGAGI come from the germline V gene (reference sequence). The ends lost 4 bases at V and 3 bases at J; junction bases unmatched: 3. The DNA of the CDR3 is TGTGCCAGCAGTTCCGGGACAGGGGACTACGAGCAGTACTTC. Residues: CASSSGTGDYEQYF.

The chain uses TRBV28 and TRBJ2-7, with 10 bases identical to TRBD1. V was clipped by 7 bases and J by 2 bases; unmatched bases: 11. Looked up from germline, CDR1 is MDHEN and CDR2 is SYDVKM. CDR3 length: 16 amino acids. As DNA, the CDR3 is TGTGCCAGCACAACCCCTCGACAGGGGGCACCCTACGAGCAGTACTTC. Its protein is CASTTPRQGAPYEQYF.

This sequence joins TRBV28 and TRBJ1-1; D unresolved. V was trimmed by 2 bases and J by 3 bases, leaving 10 bases between them. The germline CDR1 and CDR2 sequences are MDHEN and SYDVKM. The CDR3 has 14 residues. Here the CDR3 DNA reads TGTGCCAGCAGTTTAGTCGGAGAGGACACTGAAGCTTTCTTT. Its translation: CASSLVGEDTEAFF.

The V gene is TRBV27, the J gene TRBJ2-7; 7 bases match TRBD1. This CDR3 has 14 amino acids. Trimming took 4 bases from V and 5 from J; bases not matched to a gene: 8. Germline V lookup: CDR1 MNHEY, CDR2 SMNVEV (reference sequence). The CDR3 reads CASSSRQGSNEQYF. The CDR3, as DNA: TGTGCCAGCAGTTCACGACAGGGTAGTAACGAGCAGTACTTC.

CDR3 protein: CSVEYRTSGNYEQYF. DNA for the CDR3: TGCAGCGTTGAATATAGGACTAGCGGGAACTACGAGCAGTACTTC. The chain has TRBV29-1 and TRBJ2-7, with 12 positions matching TRBD2. This CDR3 is 15 amino acids long. Germline CDR1 reads SQVTM; CDR2 reads ANQGSEA. The V and J ends lost 2 bases and 3 bases, in that order; junction bases with no gene match: 5.

J is TRBJ2-1 and V is TRBV27; 12 nucleotides line up with TRBD2. The CDR3 is 14 residues long. Trimming cost V 6 bases and J 5 bases; bases outside gene matches: 2. The germline V gene encodes CDR1 MNHEY and CDR2 SMNVEV (reference sequence). CDR3 bases: TGTGCCAGCAGCACTAGCGGGGGGAACAATGAGCAGTTCTTC. As protein: CASSTSGGNNEQFF.

The rearrangement joins TRBV2 to TRBJ2-7; D is possibly TRBD2 (6 bases). Germline V gene data show CDR1 as SNHLY and CDR2 as FYNNEI. Trimming removed 3 bases from V and 5 bases from J, with 17 bases in between. The CDR3 totals 15 residues. The CDR3 protein is CASSEREEGLNEQYF. The CDR3 DNA sequence: TGTGCCAGCAGTGAGAGGGAGGAGGGCCTGAACGAGCAGTACTTC.